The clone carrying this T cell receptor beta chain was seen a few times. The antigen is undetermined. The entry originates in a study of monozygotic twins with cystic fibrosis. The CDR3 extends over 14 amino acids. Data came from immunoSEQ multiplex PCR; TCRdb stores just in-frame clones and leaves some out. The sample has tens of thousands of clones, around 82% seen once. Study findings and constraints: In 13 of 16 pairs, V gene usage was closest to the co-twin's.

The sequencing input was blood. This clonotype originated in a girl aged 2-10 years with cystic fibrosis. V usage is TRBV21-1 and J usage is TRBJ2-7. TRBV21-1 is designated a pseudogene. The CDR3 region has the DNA TGTGCCAGCAGCATGGGTCCGCCGTCCTACGAGCAGTACTTC. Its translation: CASSMGPPSYEQYF.